The 21 T cell receptor beta chains presented below share a single source sample, sequenced in a study of graft-versus-host responses after intestinal transplantation. These TCRs' antigens remain unknown. TCRdb's table, derived via immunoSEQ multiplex PCR, lists solely in-frame clones and lacks some. The sample lists roughly 90,000 clones; around 90% were seen once. The sample in question was unstimulated CD4+ T cells sorted from spleen or lymph node cells, obtained before transplant. Source of these receptors: a human donor who was the organ donor for an intestinal transplant.

This chain links TRBV4-1 with TRBJ2-7; D not resolved. Germline values: CDR1 MGHRA, CDR2 YSYEKL. With 4 bases removed from V and 0 bases from J, the gap between germline ends came to 16 bases. The CDR3 is 16 amino acids. The CDR3, as DNA: TGCGCCAGCAGCCTAGGATCAGGCACCCCCTCCTACGAGCAGTACTTC. It is translated as CASSLGSGTPSYEQYF.

The chain has TRBV30 and TRBJ2-5; TRBD2 is a possible D gene (5 bases). Germline V CDR1 and CDR2: GTSNPN, SVGIG (reference sequence). CDR3 length: 13 amino acids. V dropped 2 bases and J dropped 5 bases, with 12 bases sitting between them. The CDR3 nucleotides are TGTGCCTGGAGTCAAACTAGTTGGGAGACCCAGTACTTC. This gives the protein CAWSQTSWETQYF.

This clone was detected only a few times. V usage is TRBV5-1 and J usage is TRBJ2-2; D unresolved. The CDR3 sequence is 13 residues long. CDR1 is SGHRS and CDR2 is YFSETQ in the germline V gene. V was pared by 0 bases and J by 5 bases, with 5 bases between. Written as DNA, the CDR3 is TGCGCCAGCAGCTTGGACGGGACCGGGGAGCTGTTTTTT. Its protein is CASSLDGTGELFF.

The chain recombines TRBV6-6 with TRBJ2-2; tentative D call: TRBD1 (7 bases). From germline, CDR1 is MNHNY and CDR2 SVGAGI (reference sequence). The germline V and J ends were trimmed by 1 base and 7 bases, with 13 bases remaining between them. CDR3 length: 15 residues. In nucleotides, the CDR3 is TGTGCCAGCAGTTACTACCTCAGGGGGGTCGGGGAGCTGTTTTTT. It codes for CASSYYLRGVGELFF.

As DNA, the CDR3 is TGTGCCAGCAGCTTATCTGAGACAGGGACTCGTTACGAGCAGTACTTC. Translating it yields CASSLSETGTRYEQYF. The J gene is TRBJ2-7, the V gene TRBV5-8, with D possibly matching TRBD1 (7 bases). The CDR3 is 16 residues long. Trimming shortened V by 2 bases and J by 4 bases, and 19 bases separated the two germline ends. The V gene's germline CDR1 is SGHTS and CDR2 YDEGEE.

The J gene is TRBJ1-1, the V gene TRBV30; 10 nucleotides line up with TRBD1. Germline V CDR1 and CDR2: GTSNPN, SVGIG (reference sequence). The CDR3 is made up of 15 amino acids. Trimming took 3 bases from V and 4 from J; bases not matched to a gene: 8. CDR3 loop: CAWRPRTGGGTEAFF. CDR3 in DNA: TGTGCCTGGAGGCCTCGGACAGGGGGTGGCACTGAAGCTTTCTTT.

The V gene is TRBV29-1, the J gene TRBJ1-1, with no clear D. Trimming pared 5 bases from V and 1 base from J, leaving 17 bases between. The germline CDR1 and CDR2 sequences are SQVTM and ANQGSEA. CDR3 length: 15 amino acids. CDR3 coding DNA: TGCAGCGTTCGCCCTCGGTTGAGTCCGAACACTGAAGCTTTCTTT. Its protein is CSVRPRLSPNTEAFF. The whole variable domain, remainder taken from reference TRBV29-1 and TRBJ1-1, is SAVISQKPSRDICQRGTSLTIQCQVDSQVTMMFWYRQQPGQSLTLIATANQGSEATYESGFVIDKFPISRPNLTFSTLTVSNMSPEDSSIYLCSVRPRLSPNTEAFFGQGTRLTVV.

The V gene is TRBV7-8, the J gene TRBJ2-2; TRBD2 matches at 11 bases. The CDR3 covers 15 residues. The V and J ends lost 5 bases and 5 bases, in that order; junction bases with no gene match: 4. From germline, CDR1 is SGHVS and CDR2 FQNEAQ. The CDR3 nucleotides read TGTGCCAGCAGCCCCGTAGCGGGAGGGACCGGGGAGCTGTTTTTT. Translation: CASSPVAGGTGELFF.

The CDR3 loop reads CASSLVAGDAYEQYF. CDR3 coding DNA: TGTGCCAGCAGCTTAGTAGCGGGGGACGCCTACGAGCAGTACTTC. This chain links TRBV11-2 with TRBJ2-7; 9 bases fit TRBD2. Germline V gene data show CDR1 as SGHAT and CDR2 as FQNNGV. After removal of 1 base from V and 2 bases from J, the junction contained 3 bases not matched to a gene. The CDR3 is 15 amino acids.

This chain uses TRBV10-3 with TRBJ2-7; 14 bases map to TRBD2. The V gene's germline CDR1 is ENHRY and CDR2 SYGVKD. The CDR3 spans 16 residues. Losses at the gene ends were 4 bases for V and 1 base for J; bases not matched to a gene: 3. CDR3 protein: CAISGGLAGGSYEQYF. The CDR3 DNA is TGTGCCATCAGTGGCGGACTAGCGGGAGGTTCCTACGAGCAGTACTTC.

The chain uses TRBV15 and TRBJ2-7, with 11 nucleotides matching TRBD2. CDR3 length equals 14 residues. Trimming at V came to 3 bases and at J to 2 bases, leaving 0 bases not matched to a gene. The germline V gene has CDR1 LNHNV and CDR2 YYDKDF (reference sequence). The CDR3 loop is CATSRGLAAYEQYF. The CDR3 coding sequence is TGTGCCACCAGCAGGGGACTAGCGGCCTACGAGCAGTACTTC.

V gene TRBV30 combines with J gene TRBJ2-2; TRBD2 matches at 11 bases. Germline CDR1 GTSNPN, CDR2 SVGIG (reference sequence). The J segment lost 6 bases and the V segment lost 4 bases, leaving 7 bases of the junction unmatched. The length of the CDR3 is 15 residues. CDR3 in amino acids: CAWKRPGLAAGELFF. DNA of the CDR3: TGTGCCTGGAAACGCCCGGGACTAGCGGCCGGGGAGCTGTTTTTT.

This chain uses TRBV7-8 with TRBJ2-1; weak D call: TRBD1 (6 bases). The CDR3 has 15 residues. Trimming removed 4 bases at V and 0 bases at J, with 10 bases between. In germline, CDR1 is SGHVS, CDR2 FQNEAQ. The DNA of the CDR3 is TGTGCCAGCAGCTACGGACAGAGCTCCTACAATGAGCAGTTCTTC. Translation gives CASSYGQSSYNEQFF.

The gene calls are TRBV6-5 and TRBJ1-2; D might be TRBD1 (5 bases). Germline V CDR1 and CDR2: MNHEY, SVGAGI. V lost 0 bases and J 4 bases, leaving 15 bases between the germline ends. The CDR3 extends over 16 amino acids. Here the CDR3 DNA reads TGTGCCAGCAGTTACTCGACAGCCCGGGGGAGCTATGGCTACACCTTC. Its translation is CASSYSTARGSYGYTF.

This chain connects TRBV2 to TRBJ1-2; D not certain. The CDR3 has 12 amino acids. Looked up from germline, CDR1 is SNHLY and CDR2 is FYNNEI. V was trimmed by 7 bases and J by 2 bases, leaving 8 bases between them. The CDR3 reads CASTDLNYGYTF. CDR3 DNA sequence: TGTGCCAGCACCGACTTGAACTATGGCTACACCTTC.

The chain recombines TRBV28 with TRBJ2-1; a possible D gene is TRBD1 (6 bases). The CDR3 is 16 residues long. The V gene lost 5 bases and the J gene lost 3 bases, with 17 bases spanning the gap. CDR1 and CDR2 from the germline V gene are MDHEN and SYDVKM. The CDR3 DNA is TGTGCCAGCAGTAGCTACTGGACAGTCGGCTACAATGAGCAGTTCTTC. Translated: CASSSYWTVGYNEQFF. Supplemented by reference TRBV28 and TRBJ2-1, the full variable domain reads DVKVTQSSRYLVKRTGEKVFLECVQDMDHENMFWYRQDPGLGLRLIYFSYDVKMKEKGDIPEGYSVSREKKERFSLILESASTNQTSMYLCASSSYWTVGYNEQFFGPGTRLTVL.

The chain combines TRBV5-1 with TRBJ1-3; D possibly corresponds to TRBD1 (6 bases). Germline values: CDR1 SGHRS, CDR2 YFSETQ. The CDR3 is 15 amino acids. The germline V and J ends were trimmed by 0 bases and 6 bases, with 13 bases remaining between them. The chain's CDR3 is CASSLELTGKNTIYF. The CDR3 coding sequence is TGCGCCAGCAGCTTGGAACTTACAGGGAAAAACACCATATATTTT.

The chain recombines TRBV9 with TRBJ1-2; 8 bases are shared with TRBD1. There are 13 residues in the CDR3. V lost 3 bases and J lost 9; bases outside the gene matches: 7. Germline V gene lookup returns CDR1 SGDLS and CDR2 YYNGEE. The CDR3 loop reads CASSAYGQGSYTF. The CDR3 coding sequence is TGTGCCAGCAGCGCGTATGGACAGGGCAGCTACACCTTC. Full variable domain (rest looked up from reference TRBV9 and TRBJ1-2): DSGVTQTPKHLITATGQRVTLRCSPRSGDLSVYWYQQSLDQGLQFLIQYYNGEERAKGNILERFSAQQFPDLHSELNLSSLELGDSALYFCASSAYGQGSYTFGSGTRLTVV.

The gene calls are TRBV14 and TRBJ1-6; 7 nucleotides agree with TRBD1. The germline V gene has CDR1 SGHDN and CDR2 FVKESK. This CDR3 spans 15 amino acids. Trimming cost V 5 bases and J 9 bases; bases outside gene matches: 10. CDR3 sequence (DNA): TGTGCCAGCAGCTTGATAGGGGGCGCGGGTTCACCCCTCCACTTT. Translation gives CASSLIGGAGSPLHF. The complete variable domain, with remaining parts taken from reference TRBV14 and TRBJ1-6, reads EAGVTQFPSHSVIEKGQTVTLRCDPISGHDNLYWYRRVMGKEIKFLLHFVKESKQDESGMPNNRFLAERTGGTYSTLKVQPAELEDSGVYFCASSLIGGAGSPLHFGNGTRLTVT.

This clone was observed once. The chain combines TRBV6-1 with TRBJ2-1; 7 nucleotides line up with TRBD1. Looked up from germline, CDR1 is MNHNS and CDR2 is SASEGT. There are 15 residues in the CDR3. V lost 7 bases and J lost 0; bases outside the gene matches: 6. The CDR3 nucleotides read TGTGCCAGCACGGGACAGTTAAGCTCCTACAATGAGCAGTTCTTC. It encodes CASTGQLSSYNEQFF.

This clone is medium-sized. For the CDR3, the DNA is TGTGCCAGCAGCCAAGATCTGACCGGGCAGCCCCAGCATTTT. As protein: CASSQDLTGQPQHF. The chain uses TRBV4-2 and TRBJ1-5; D remains ambiguous. Per germline, CDR1 LGHNA and CDR2 YNFKEQ. The CDR3 is 14 amino acids. With 0 bases removed from V and 7 bases from J, the gap between germline ends came to 10 bases.